This TCR beta chain was recorded in a study of T cell clonality in common variable immunodeficiency. Study results and caveats: Fewer deletions and N-nucleotide insertions were reportedly seen in common variable immunodeficiency TCR beta sequences. Shared TCRbeta clones were fewer between CVID subjects than controls. CVID subjects had higher TCRbeta clonality than healthy controls, most marked in about a third.

Profiled with immunoSEQ multiplex PCR; TCRdb holds only in-frame clones, not every one. This sample shows about 44,000 clones and no singletons; more than 9% rests with the ten largest. This clone was counted only a few times. What it binds is not known. The CDR3 goes on 3 residues after the read ends, and that part is filled in from the germline J gene. The ends were cut back, 8 bases at V and 3 bases at J, with 20 bases in the middle. There are 15 residues in the CDR3. Germline assignment: CDR1 MNHEY and CDR2 SMNVEV (reference sequence). V and J are TRBV27 and TRBJ2-7; D possibly corresponds to TRBD1 (6 bases). Input material: peripheral blood mononuclear cells. The sequence was obtained from a person aged 18 to 70 in good health. CDR3 loop: CASSTGRTELYEQYF. Incomplete CDR3 DNA: TGTGCCAGCTCGACGGGCCGGACAGAGCTCTACGAG.